What follows are 8 T cell receptor beta chains derived from one specimen sequenced in a study of blood T cell repertoires in COVID-19. The data were produced by immunoSEQ multiplex PCR, yet TCRdb's version contains in-frame clones alone and is incomplete. The table has around 30,000 clones, around nine tenths seen once. The sample consisted of peripheral blood. These TCRs come from a human donor in a cohort sampled during active COVID-19. The donor label of this sample is uncertain.

The J gene is TRBJ1-4, the V gene TRBV25-1; TRBD1 agrees at 7 bases. The CDR3 covers 13 residues. Looked up from germline, CDR1 is MGHDK and CDR2 is SYGVNS. V was clipped by 7 bases and J by 4 bases; unmatched bases: 3. This CDR3 reads CASTNRGNEKLFF. The CDR3 nucleotides are TGTGCCAGCACAAACAGGGGTAATGAAAAACTGTTTTTT.

The V and J genes are TRBV19 and TRBJ1-1, with D perhaps matching TRBD1 (5 bases). The germline V gene encodes CDR1 LNHDA and CDR2 SQIVND (reference sequence). CDR3 length: 15 amino acids. The V and J ends lost 6 bases and 0 bases respectively, with 14 bases between them. For the CDR3, the DNA is TGTGCCAGTAGGCCTTTAGACAGCCTGAACACTGAAGCTTTCTTT. The encoded protein is CASRPLDSLNTEAFF.

This clone was seen once. The chain employs TRBV7-2 and TRBJ2-7; D perhaps matches TRBD2 (6 bases). The CDR3 consists of 17 residues. Germline V gene sequence: CDR1 SGHTA, CDR2 FQGNSA. V lost 1 base and J lost 0, with 16 bases in between. The CDR3 nucleotides are TGTGCCAGCAGCTTAGTGGTTGCGGGGAGGAGCTCCTACGAGCAGTACTTC. As protein: CASSLVVAGRSSYEQYF.

The rearrangement uses TRBV6-5 and TRBJ1-5; no reliable D call. This CDR3 comprises 13 residues. The ends were cut back, 0 bases at V and 7 bases at J, with 7 bases in the middle. The germline gives CDR1 MNHEY, CDR2 SVGAGI. CDR3 amino acids: CASSYSPSQPQHF. In DNA, the CDR3 is TGTGCCAGCAGTTACTCCCCGAGCCAGCCCCAGCATTTT.

The V gene is TRBV19, the J gene TRBJ2-2, with D uncertain. V shed 1 base and J shed 0 bases, with 6 bases lying between them. This CDR3 is 15 amino acids long. Germline V gives CDR1 LNHDA, CDR2 SQIVND (reference sequence). The CDR3 sequence: CASSIAPANTGELFF. Written as DNA, the CDR3 is TGTGCCAGTAGTATAGCCCCCGCGAACACCGGGGAGCTGTTTTTT.

Relative to its sample, this clone is medium-sized. The chain carries TRBV19 and TRBJ2-2; TRBD1 aligns across 7 bases. Germline V gives CDR1 LNHDA, CDR2 SQIVND (reference sequence). J was trimmed by 5 bases and V by 3 bases; bases with no gene match: 3. CDR3 size: 14 residues. CDR3 sequence (DNA): TGTGCCAGTAGTATCACAGGGGTTACCGGGGAGCTGTTTTTT. Amino acid sequence: CASSITGVTGELFF.

This clone is categorized as medium-sized. The chain links TRBV3-1 (or the pseudogene TRBV3-2) to TRBJ1-2; 9 nucleotides match TRBD1. V gave up 1 base and J gave up 1 base; unmatched junction bases: 4. Germline V lookup: CDR1 LGHDT, CDR2 YNNKEL (reference sequence). This CDR3 has 16 amino acids. The CDR3 bases are TGTGCCAGCAGCCAAGGGTCGACAGGGGGTAACTATGGCTACACCTTC. It specifies CASSQGSTGGNYGYTF.

The CDR3 sequence is CASSYEGGYTF. In nucleotides, the CDR3 is TGCGCCAGCAGCTACGAGGGTGGCTACACCTTC. The rearrangement joins TRBV5-1 to TRBJ1-2; D not resolved. Germline V gene data show CDR1 as SGHRS and CDR2 as YFSETQ. The ends were cut back, 3 bases at V and 7 bases at J, with 7 bases in the middle. CDR3 length equals 11 residues. Full variable domain (missing parts from reference TRBV5-1 and TRBJ1-2): KAGVTQTPRYLIKTRGQQVTLSCSPISGHRSVSWYQQTPGQGLQFLFEYFSETQRNKGNFPGRFSGRQFSNSRSEMNVSTLELGDSALYLCASSYEGGYTFGSGTRLTVV.